The text below deals with one TCR beta chain. This sample stems from a study of blood T cell repertoires in COVID-19. Across the study: Acute-phase and convalescent COVID-19 samples originated in the United States, Italy and Spain.

Repertoires were generated with immunoSEQ multiplex PCR, while TCRdb's copy carries only in-frame clones and drops some. This sample yields hundreds of thousands of clones, of which under 90% are seen a single time; more than 9% belongs to the top ten. The germline V and J ends were trimmed by 6 bases and 4 bases, with 19 bases remaining between them. CDR1 and CDR2 (germline): MNHGY, SVAAGI. This CDR3 has 16 residues. The receptor was derived from a man aged 45-60 years with COVID-19, enrolled during active disease. Sequencing was performed on peripheral blood. The genes are TRBV6-9 and TRBJ2-1; perhaps TRBD2 as D (5 bases). CDR3: CASSPPFGGRYNEQFF. The CDR3 coding sequence is TGTGCCAGCAGCCCCCCCTTTGGCGGGCGATACAATGAGCAGTTCTTC.